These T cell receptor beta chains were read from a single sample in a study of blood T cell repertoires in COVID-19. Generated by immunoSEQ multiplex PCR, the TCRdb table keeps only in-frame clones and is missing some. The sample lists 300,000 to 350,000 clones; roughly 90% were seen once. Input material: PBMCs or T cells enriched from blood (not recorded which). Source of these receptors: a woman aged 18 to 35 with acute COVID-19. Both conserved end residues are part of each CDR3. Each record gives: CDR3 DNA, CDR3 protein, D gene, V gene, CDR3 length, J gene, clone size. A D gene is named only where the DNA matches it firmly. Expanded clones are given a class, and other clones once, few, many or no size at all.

cdr3_nt: TGTGCCAGTAGTATACTAGGGACAGCCAATCAGCCCCAGCATTTT
cdr3_aa: CASSILGTANQPQHF
d_call: TRBD1
v_call: TRBV19
cdr3_length: 15
j_call: TRBJ1-5
clone_size: .

cdr3_nt: TGTGCCAGCAGCACGGGACAGGGGGCCCATGGCTACACCTTC
cdr3_aa: CASSTGQGAHGYTF
d_call: TRBD1
v_call: TRBV13
cdr3_length: 14
j_call: TRBJ1-2
clone_size: .

cdr3_nt: TGTGCCAGCAGCCGACAGAGCTCCTACGAGCAGTACTTC
cdr3_aa: CASSRQSSYEQYF
d_call: .
v_call: TRBV12-3/TRBV12-4
cdr3_length: 13
j_call: TRBJ2-7
clone_size: .

cdr3_nt: TGTGCCAGCAGCAAACAGGGTACCGGGGAGCTGTTTTTT
cdr3_aa: CASSKQGTGELFF
d_call: .
v_call: TRBV21-1
cdr3_length: 13
j_call: TRBJ2-2
clone_size: once

cdr3_nt: TGCGCCAGCAGCTTGGCCACAGGGAACACTGAAGCTTTCTTT
cdr3_aa: CASSLATGNTEAFF
d_call: .
v_call: TRBV5-1
cdr3_length: 14
j_call: TRBJ1-1
clone_size: .

cdr3_nt: TGTGCCAGTGCGAGAAGCCCTGAAGCTTTCTTT
cdr3_aa: CASARSPEAFF
d_call: .
v_call: TRBV19
cdr3_length: 11
j_call: TRBJ1-1
clone_size: .

cdr3_nt: TGTGCCAGCAGCCCCCACAGGGTTGCCTATGGCTACACCTTC
cdr3_aa: CASSPHRVAYGYTF
d_call: .
v_call: TRBV5-6
cdr3_length: 14
j_call: TRBJ1-2
clone_size: .

cdr3_nt: TGTGCCAGCTCATTCACCGCGAGCGATGAAAAACTGTTTTTT
cdr3_aa: CASSFTASDEKLFF
d_call: .
v_call: TRBV18
cdr3_length: 14
j_call: TRBJ1-4
clone_size: .

cdr3_nt: TGCGCCAGCAGCGCCGTCGGAGGGTCCTATGGCTACACCTTC
cdr3_aa: CASSAVGGSYGYTF
d_call: .
v_call: TRBV5-1
cdr3_length: 14
j_call: TRBJ1-2
clone_size: .

cdr3_nt: TGTGCCAGCAGGCCGCTAGCGGGAGTAGTTGAGACCCAGTACTTC
cdr3_aa: CASRPLAGVVETQYF
d_call: TRBD2
v_call: TRBV7-9
cdr3_length: 15
j_call: TRBJ2-5
clone_size: .

cdr3_nt: TGTGCCAGCAGCTCCGGGAGCCTCAATCAGCCCCAGCATTTT
cdr3_aa: CASSSGSLNQPQHF
d_call: .
v_call: TRBV6-5
cdr3_length: 14
j_call: TRBJ1-5
clone_size: .

cdr3_nt: TGTGCCAGCAGCCGCGGACAGCCCCTGAGCGAGCAGTACTTC
cdr3_aa: CASSRGQPLSEQYF
d_call: .
v_call: TRBV6-6
cdr3_length: 14
j_call: TRBJ2-7
clone_size: .

cdr3_nt: TGTGCCAGCAGTTACGGGGGGGCCGGTCAGCCCCAGCATTTT
cdr3_aa: CASSYGGAGQPQHF
d_call: .
v_call: TRBV6-5
cdr3_length: 14
j_call: TRBJ1-5
clone_size: .

cdr3_nt: TGCAGTGCTGCAGGGAACTATGGCTACACCTTC
cdr3_aa: CSAAGNYGYTF
d_call: .
v_call: TRBV20-1
cdr3_length: 11
j_call: TRBJ1-2
clone_size: .

cdr3_nt: TGTGCCAGCAGCTTCAATGAGGGGGCGAACACTGAAGCTTTCTTT
cdr3_aa: CASSFNEGANTEAFF
d_call: TRBD1
v_call: TRBV11-2
cdr3_length: 15
j_call: TRBJ1-1
clone_size: .

cdr3_nt: TGTGCCAGCACCGCTCTCGCGGCCCTTGTTGTCGAGCAGTACTTC
cdr3_aa: CASTALAALVVEQYF
d_call: .
v_call: TRBV7-8
cdr3_length: 15
j_call: TRBJ2-7
clone_size: .

cdr3_nt: TGTGCCAGCAGCCCCGCGTTTACGGCCTACGAGCAGTACTTC
cdr3_aa: CASSPAFTAYEQYF
d_call: .
v_call: TRBV7-9
cdr3_length: 14
j_call: TRBJ2-7
clone_size: .

cdr3_nt: TGTGCCAGCAGCGTAGAAGTTGGGACAGGGGGAAACACTGAAGCTTTCTTT
cdr3_aa: CASSVEVGTGGNTEAFF
d_call: TRBD1
v_call: TRBV9
cdr3_length: 17
j_call: TRBJ1-1
clone_size: .

cdr3_nt: TGTGCCAGTAGTATTTCGCTAGCGGCCTCTAATGAGCAGTTCTTC
cdr3_aa: CASSISLAASNEQFF
d_call: TRBD2
v_call: TRBV19
cdr3_length: 15
j_call: TRBJ2-1
clone_size: .

cdr3_nt: TGTGCCAGTACTCCCACAGGTTCCAATGGCTACACCTTC
cdr3_aa: CASTPTGSNGYTF
d_call: .
v_call: TRBV19
cdr3_length: 13
j_call: TRBJ1-2
clone_size: .

cdr3_nt: TGTGCCAGCAGCCCGACAGCAGCCGGAGAGACCCAGTACTTC
cdr3_aa: CASSPTAAGETQYF
d_call: .
v_call: TRBV7-3
cdr3_length: 14
j_call: TRBJ2-5
clone_size: .

cdr3_nt: TGTGCCACGAAAGAAGGGACACGAGGGGGCTGGCACACTGAAGCTTTCTTT
cdr3_aa: CATKEGTRGGWHTEAFF
d_call: TRBD1
v_call: TRBV19
cdr3_length: 17
j_call: TRBJ1-1
clone_size: .

cdr3_nt: TGTGCCAGCAGCTTAAACACAGGGATCGCAGATACGCAGTATTTT
cdr3_aa: CASSLNTGIADTQYF
d_call: .
v_call: TRBV7-3
cdr3_length: 15
j_call: TRBJ2-3
clone_size: .

cdr3_nt: TGTGCCAGCAGCTTAGCCTCCGGGACAGGGTCAAGAAATGAGCAGTTCTTC
cdr3_aa: CASSLASGTGSRNEQFF
d_call: TRBD1
v_call: TRBV11-2
cdr3_length: 17
j_call: TRBJ2-1
clone_size: .

cdr3_nt: TGTGCCAGCAGTGGACTAGCGGCCTACAATGAGCAGTTCTTC
cdr3_aa: CASSGLAAYNEQFF
d_call: TRBD2
v_call: TRBV14
cdr3_length: 14
j_call: TRBJ2-1
clone_size: .

cdr3_nt: TGTGCCATCAGTGATCCCGACAGGGCTGGAAACACCATATATTTT
cdr3_aa: CAISDPDRAGNTIYF
d_call: TRBD1
v_call: TRBV10-3
cdr3_length: 15
j_call: TRBJ1-3
clone_size: .

cdr3_nt: TGTGCCAGCATCGTCGGGACAGGGCCGGCCTACGAGCAGTACTTC
cdr3_aa: CASIVGTGPAYEQYF
d_call: TRBD1
v_call: TRBV28
cdr3_length: 15
j_call: TRBJ2-7
clone_size: .

cdr3_nt: TGTGCCAGCAGCTTAGACCTTAGAGATTATGGCTACACCTTC
cdr3_aa: CASSLDLRDYGYTF
d_call: .
v_call: TRBV7-9
cdr3_length: 14
j_call: TRBJ1-2
clone_size: .

cdr3_nt: TGTGCCACCGTTCCCTGCGATGAGCAGTTCTTC
cdr3_aa: CATVPCDEQFF
d_call: .
v_call: TRBV15
cdr3_length: 11
j_call: TRBJ2-1
clone_size: .

cdr3_nt: TGTGCCAGCAGTTCGTATCTTCCGGTAGCTAGTACTAACTATGGCTACACCTTC
cdr3_aa: CASSSYLPVASTNYGYTF
d_call: .
v_call: TRBV28
cdr3_length: 18
j_call: TRBJ1-2
clone_size: once

cdr3_nt: TGTGCCATCAGTGAAACAGGGGACACATTCTACACCTTC
cdr3_aa: CAISETGDTFYTF
d_call: TRBD1
v_call: TRBV10-3
cdr3_length: 13
j_call: TRBJ1-2
clone_size: .

cdr3_nt: TGTGCCAGCAGTTTACAGGTCTTATCCTACGAGCAGTACTTC
cdr3_aa: CASSLQVLSYEQYF
d_call: .
v_call: TRBV28
cdr3_length: 14
j_call: TRBJ2-7
clone_size: once

cdr3_nt: TGTGCCAGCAGCCAAGAAAAGGGGCAGGGGGCGGTCGGACTTAACTACGAGCAGTACTTC
cdr3_aa: CASSQEKGQGAVGLNYEQYF
d_call: TRBD1
v_call: TRBV4-2
cdr3_length: 20
j_call: TRBJ2-7
clone_size: once

cdr3_nt: TGCGCCAGCAGTCAATCGGAGAATTTCGATGAGCAGTTCTTC
cdr3_aa: CASSQSENFDEQFF
d_call: .
v_call: TRBV23-1
cdr3_length: 14
j_call: TRBJ2-1
clone_size: .

cdr3_nt: TGTGCCAGCAGCAAAGGGACAGGGGGCGCGAGAGGCTACACCTTC
cdr3_aa: CASSKGTGGARGYTF
d_call: TRBD1
v_call: TRBV11-2
cdr3_length: 15
j_call: TRBJ1-2
clone_size: .

cdr3_nt: TGTGCCATCAGTGGCGATCCCGTCGGGAACATTCAGTACTTC
cdr3_aa: CAISGDPVGNIQYF
d_call: .
v_call: TRBV10-3
cdr3_length: 14
j_call: TRBJ2-4
clone_size: once

cdr3_nt: TGTGCCAGCAAGGTAGCACTTAACACTGAAGCTTTCTTT
cdr3_aa: CASKVALNTEAFF
d_call: .
v_call: TRBV12-3/TRBV12-4
cdr3_length: 13
j_call: TRBJ1-1
clone_size: .

cdr3_nt: TGTGCCAGCGCGATCTCCGGGACTAGCGGGGCCTGGAGGTTC
cdr3_aa: CASAISGTSGAWRF
d_call: TRBD2
v_call: TRBV6-5
cdr3_length: 14
j_call: TRBJ2-7
clone_size: once

cdr3_nt: TGCGCCAGCAGCCAAGATGGGACTAGCGGGAGTAAGACCCAGTACTTC
cdr3_aa: CASSQDGTSGSKTQYF
d_call: TRBD2
v_call: TRBV4-1
cdr3_length: 16
j_call: TRBJ2-5
clone_size: .

cdr3_nt: TGTGCCAGCAGACTACAGGGAGGCAATCAGCCCCAGCATTTT
cdr3_aa: CASRLQGGNQPQHF
d_call: .
v_call: TRBV6-5
cdr3_length: 14
j_call: TRBJ1-5
clone_size: .